Listed below are T cell receptor beta chains from one sample, sequenced in a study of cytomegalovirus exposure and HLA in healthy donors. The data were produced by immunoSEQ multiplex PCR, yet TCRdb's version contains in-frame clones alone and is incomplete. Here the sample spans approximately 170,000 clones, roughly four fifths being singletons. Material for sequencing was PBMCs. These TCRs come from a man in his forties in good health and CMV-seronegative. Each CDR3 is given with its conserved first and last residue. The order of the fields is V gene, clone size, D gene, J gene, CDR3 DNA, CDR3 protein. The D gene is left open where the match is weak. Size is omitted from some rows. Given values are once, few, many or a class for expanded clones.

v_gene: TRBV19
abundance: once
d_gene: TRBD1
j_gene: TRBJ1-5
CDR3nt: TGTGCCAGTACCTCGGGACAGGGGAACAATCAGCCCCAGCATTTT
CDR3aa: CASTSGQGNNQPQHF

v_gene: TRBV7-9
abundance: .
d_gene: .
j_gene: TRBJ2-7
CDR3nt: TGTTCCAGCAGCTTAGTCGACGAGCAGTACTTC
CDR3aa: CSSSLVDEQYF

v_gene: TRBV7-3
abundance: few
d_gene: TRBD2
j_gene: TRBJ2-3
CDR3nt: TGTGCCAGCAGCTCCCTTGAGGGGAGGGCCTCAACAGATACGCAGTATTTT
CDR3aa: CASSSLEGRASTDTQYF

v_gene: TRBV6-1
abundance: .
d_gene: .
j_gene: TRBJ2-7
CDR3nt: TGTGCCAGCAGGGGGGGACAGATAGGGTCCTACGAGCAGTACTTC
CDR3aa: CASRGGQIGSYEQYF

v_gene: TRBV12-2
abundance: once
d_gene: .
j_gene: TRBJ1-3
CDR3nt: TGTGCAAGTCGCTTACTTGACCAGGTGGGAAACACCATATATTTT
CDR3aa: CASRLLDQVGNTIYF

v_gene: TRBV28
abundance: .
d_gene: TRBD2
j_gene: TRBJ2-1
CDR3nt: TGTGCCAACAGTCCCAGAACTAGCGGGATTAAAAGCTCCTACAATGAGCAGTTCTTC
CDR3aa: CANSPRTSGIKSSYNEQFF

v_gene: TRBV5-1
abundance: .
d_gene: TRBD1
j_gene: TRBJ2-2
CDR3nt: TGCGCCAGCAGATGGCACCGGGACAGGGCCACCGGGGAGCTGTTTTTT
CDR3aa: CASRWHRDRATGELFF

v_gene: TRBV27
abundance: once
d_gene: .
j_gene: TRBJ2-7
CDR3nt: TGTGCCAGCAGCCTAGGGGCAGGGCGCTACGAGCAGTACTTC
CDR3aa: CASSLGAGRYEQYF

v_gene: TRBV7-9
abundance: .
d_gene: .
j_gene: TRBJ1-5
CDR3nt: TGTGCCAGCAGCCCCCCAGGGCCCAATCAGCCCCAGCATTTT
CDR3aa: CASSPPGPNQPQHF

v_gene: TRBV5-1
abundance: .
d_gene: TRBD1
j_gene: TRBJ2-7
CDR3nt: TGCGCCAGCAGCTTGGCAGGACAGGGGTCCTACGAGCAGTACTTC
CDR3aa: CASSLAGQGSYEQYF

v_gene: TRBV6-6
abundance: once
d_gene: .
j_gene: TRBJ1-5
CDR3nt: TGTGCCAGCAGCCAAAGAGGCAGCAATCAGCCCCAGCATTTT
CDR3aa: CASSQRGSNQPQHF

v_gene: TRBV19
abundance: .
d_gene: TRBD2
j_gene: TRBJ2-3
CDR3nt: TGTGCCAGTGGGGGATCTAGCGGGAGGGCGGCAGATACGCAGTATTTT
CDR3aa: CASGGSSGRAADTQYF

v_gene: TRBV10-2
abundance: .
d_gene: .
j_gene: TRBJ2-7
CDR3nt: TGCGCCAGTTCCCCCCAGGGTGGGGACGAGCAGTACTTC
CDR3aa: CASSPQGGDEQYF

v_gene: TRBV7-2
abundance: .
d_gene: TRBD2
j_gene: TRBJ2-3
CDR3nt: TGTGCCAGCAGCCCACGGGACTACACGCAGTATTTT
CDR3aa: CASSPRDYTQYF

v_gene: TRBV9
abundance: .
d_gene: .
j_gene: TRBJ1-2
CDR3nt: TGTGCCAGCAGCACCAGTCCGGGTGGCTACACCTTC
CDR3aa: CASSTSPGGYTF

v_gene: TRBV5-1
abundance: .
d_gene: TRBD1
j_gene: TRBJ2-2
CDR3nt: TGCGCCAGCAGCGGACAGGGGGCCGGGTCCGGGGAGCTGTTTTTT
CDR3aa: CASSGQGAGSGELFF

v_gene: TRBV7-8
abundance: .
d_gene: .
j_gene: TRBJ1-5
CDR3nt: TGTGCCAGCAGCCAGCGGCAGGACCCCCTATATAGCAATCAGCCCCAGCATTTT
CDR3aa: CASSQRQDPLYSNQPQHF

v_gene: TRBV15
abundance: .
d_gene: .
j_gene: TRBJ2-7
CDR3nt: TGTGCCACCAGCACTCTGGCGGGCGGGACCTACGAGCAGTACTTC
CDR3aa: CATSTLAGGTYEQYF

v_gene: TRBV5-1
abundance: .
d_gene: TRBD2
j_gene: TRBJ2-1
CDR3nt: TGCGCCAGCAGCCTCTCGACTAGCGGGGGAGTTAGTGAGCAGTTCTTC
CDR3aa: CASSLSTSGGVSEQFF

v_gene: TRBV28
abundance: .
d_gene: TRBD2
j_gene: TRBJ2-7
CDR3nt: TGTGCCAGCAGTCCATGGGACTATAGGCCCGATCACGAGCAGTACTTC
CDR3aa: CASSPWDYRPDHEQYF

v_gene: TRBV5-1
abundance: .
d_gene: .
j_gene: TRBJ1-2
CDR3nt: TGCGCCAGCAGCTTGGCAGGGTCCGGTGGCTACACCTTC
CDR3aa: CASSLAGSGGYTF

v_gene: TRBV15
abundance: .
d_gene: .
j_gene: TRBJ1-5
CDR3nt: TGTGCCACCAGCGTATTTAGGGGGGGGAATCAGCCCCAGCATTTT
CDR3aa: CATSVFRGGNQPQHF

v_gene: TRBV5-1
abundance: .
d_gene: TRBD2
j_gene: TRBJ2-1
CDR3nt: TGCGCCAGCAGCGGGGCTAGCGGGAGCCATGAGCAGTTCTTC
CDR3aa: CASSGASGSHEQFF

v_gene: TRBV19
abundance: .
d_gene: TRBD1
j_gene: TRBJ2-2
CDR3nt: TGTGCCAGTGCCGACAGGGGGCGCGGGGACACCGGGGAGCTGTTTTTT
CDR3aa: CASADRGRGDTGELFF

v_gene: TRBV19
abundance: once
d_gene: .
j_gene: TRBJ2-2
CDR3nt: TGTGCCAGTAGTATTGCCTTGGAGGGCACCGGGGAGCTGTTTTTT
CDR3aa: CASSIALEGTGELFF

v_gene: TRBV18
abundance: few
d_gene: .
j_gene: TRBJ2-3
CDR3nt: TGTGCCAGCTCACCTGGGCCGAGCACAGATACGCAGTATTTT
CDR3aa: CASSPGPSTDTQYF

v_gene: TRBV10-3
abundance: .
d_gene: TRBD2
j_gene: TRBJ2-3
CDR3nt: TGTGCCATCAGAGCGGGAGTAGGCACAGATACGCAGTATTTT
CDR3aa: CAIRAGVGTDTQYF

v_gene: TRBV2
abundance: .
d_gene: TRBD1
j_gene: TRBJ1-2
CDR3nt: TGTGCCAGCAGTGGACAGGGTGGACTAAGTGGCTACACCTTC
CDR3aa: CASSGQGGLSGYTF

v_gene: TRBV10-3
abundance: .
d_gene: TRBD1
j_gene: TRBJ1-2
CDR3nt: TGTGCCATCAGTGGCGGACAGGGAGGAGAGTCTGGCTACACCTTC
CDR3aa: CAISGGQGGESGYTF

v_gene: TRBV14
abundance: .
d_gene: .
j_gene: TRBJ1-3
CDR3nt: TGTGCCAGCAGCCACCTGGACACCACTGGAAACACCATATATTTT
CDR3aa: CASSHLDTTGNTIYF

v_gene: TRBV27
abundance: .
d_gene: .
j_gene: TRBJ2-5
CDR3nt: TGTGCCAGCAGTCGCGACAGGCAAGAGACCCAGTACTTC
CDR3aa: CASSRDRQETQYF

v_gene: TRBV27
abundance: .
d_gene: .
j_gene: TRBJ1-1
CDR3nt: TGTGCCAGCAGTCTTAACCCCGGGATGAACACTGAAGCTTTCTTT
CDR3aa: CASSLNPGMNTEAFF

v_gene: TRBV18
abundance: .
d_gene: .
j_gene: TRBJ2-1
CDR3nt: TGTGCCAGCTCACCACCGAACGGTAACAATGAGCAGTTCTTC
CDR3aa: CASSPPNGNNEQFF

v_gene: TRBV6-5
abundance: .
d_gene: .
j_gene: TRBJ2-3
CDR3nt: TGTGCCAGCAGTCAAACAGTCCTAAAAGATACGCAGTATTTT
CDR3aa: CASSQTVLKDTQYF

v_gene: TRBV9
abundance: .
d_gene: TRBD1
j_gene: TRBJ1-1
CDR3nt: TGTGCCAGCAGCACAGGACAGGGGGCCACTGAAGCTTTCTTT
CDR3aa: CASSTGQGATEAFF

v_gene: TRBV19
abundance: .
d_gene: .
j_gene: TRBJ1-3
CDR3nt: TGTGCCAGTAGCCGCGACTCTGGAAACACCATATATTTT
CDR3aa: CASSRDSGNTIYF

v_gene: TRBV5-4
abundance: .
d_gene: .
j_gene: TRBJ2-7
CDR3nt: TGTGCCAGCAGCTTAGACGCAGGTGCGTACGAGCAGTACTTC
CDR3aa: CASSLDAGAYEQYF

v_gene: TRBV28
abundance: .
d_gene: TRBD1
j_gene: TRBJ1-2
CDR3nt: TGTGCCAGCAGTTTAGCGGTCTCCGGGACAGGGGTCTATGGCTACACCTTC
CDR3aa: CASSLAVSGTGVYGYTF

v_gene: TRBV21-1
abundance: few
d_gene: .
j_gene: TRBJ1-3
CDR3nt: TGTGCCAGCAGCTCTTTCTCTTCTGGAAACACCATATATTTT
CDR3aa: CASSSFSSGNTIYF